This passage covers 10 T cell receptor beta chains from one sample sequenced in a study of blood T cells in healthy people across ages. Then a second PCR, running roughly 6 to 11 cycles, was carried out with a sample-barcoded 5' primer and a J-beta primer mix. TCRdb re-analysed the 5' RACE reads in MiXCR, keeping a single row per CDR3 protein. This sample has around 1,000,000 distinct CDR3 sequences; under 30% occur once, and the top ten carry less than 0.85%. The same data also contributed to another study, on T cells of mothers and their children.

Sequencing was performed on blood. The receptor set was obtained from a girl aged 2-10 years in good health.

This clonotype was seen a handful of times. V and J are TRBV6-6 and TRBJ1-1, with D possibly matching TRBD1 (6 bases). The germline CDR1 and CDR2 sequences are MNHNY and SVGAGI (reference sequence). The CDR3 is 15 residues long. The ends were cut back, 0 bases at V and 5 bases at J, with 13 bases in the middle. The CDR3 bases are TGTGCCAGCAGTTACTCGACGGGAGGGGGGACTGAAGCTTTCTTT. Translating it yields CASSYSTGGGTEAFF.

The chain recombines TRBV7-9 with TRBJ2-7; no clear D. Trimming removed 2 bases at V and 5 bases at J, with 16 bases between. Germline values: CDR1 SEHNR, CDR2 FQNEAQ (reference sequence). The CDR3 contains 15 residues. CDR3 residues: CASSLFEPLPNEQYF. Here the CDR3 DNA reads TGTGCCAGCAGCTTATTCGAACCCCTCCCCAACGAGCAGTACTTC.

J is TRBJ2-4 and V is TRBV7-9; D ambiguous. Per the germline V gene, CDR1 is SEHNR and CDR2 is FQNEAQ (reference sequence). Trimming removed 1 base at V and 5 bases at J, with 12 bases between. CDR3 length: 15 residues. The chain's CDR3 is CASSLEGRSQNIQYF. CDR3 DNA: TGTGCCAGCAGCTTAGAGGGCAGGTCCCAAAACATTCAGTACTTC.

This clonotype showed up just a few times. The chain couples TRBV20-1 to TRBJ2-5; possibly TRBD2 for D (6 bases). TRBJ2-7 matches the DNA end more closely, so the J call is doubtful. The germline V gene has CDR1 DFQATT and CDR2 SNEGSKA (reference sequence). The CDR3 has 13 residues. CDR3 coding DNA: TGCAGTGCTAGATCGTCCCCTAGCGACGAGCAGTACTTC. Its protein product is CSARSSPSDEQYF.

The chain recombines TRBV7-2 with TRBJ2-1, with 8 positions matching TRBD2. Germline lookup yields CDR1 SGHTA and CDR2 FQGNSA. The V segment lost 5 bases and the J segment 7 bases; nucleotides outside the gene matches: 10. There are 15 residues in the CDR3. The CDR3 region is CASSPGRGGRNEQFF. The DNA for the CDR3 is TGTGCCAGCAGCCCAGGCCGGGGGGGCCGGAATGAGCAGTTCTTC.

The CDR3 loop is CSVNRGEITDTQYF. CDR3 nucleotide sequence: TGCAGCGTCAACAGGGGGGAAATCACAGATACGCAGTATTTT. This chain connects TRBV29-1 to TRBJ2-3; 8 bases fit TRBD1. The V segment lost 6 bases and the J segment 2 bases; nucleotides outside the gene matches: 7. The CDR3 contains 14 residues. Germline V gives CDR1 SQVTM, CDR2 ANQGSEA.

The J gene is TRBJ2-7, the V gene TRBV4-3; no firm D call. CDR3 length: 13 amino acids. Trimming removed 0 bases at V and 5 bases at J, with 8 bases between. Germline V gene data show CDR1 as LGHNA and CDR2 as YSLEER. CDR3 nucleotide sequence: TGCGCCAGCAGCCAAGATCTAGGGCACGAGCAGTACTTC. Protein product: CASSQDLGHEQYF.

This chain uses TRBV11-1 with TRBJ2-1; D may be TRBD1 (6 bases). V was cut by 5 bases and J by 10 bases, with 15 bases left in between. Germline CDR1 and CDR2: SGHAT and FQDESV (reference sequence). There are 13 residues in the CDR3. CDR3 nucleotide sequence: TGTGCCAGCAGCGAAAGCTCCGGGACAGAGCAGTTCTTC. Its protein product is CASSESSGTEQFF.

The chain is built from TRBV15 and TRBJ1-1; D might be TRBD1 (5 bases). The CDR3 runs to 16 residues. The V and J ends lost 1 base and 3 bases respectively, with 15 bases between them. Looked up from germline, CDR1 is LNHNV and CDR2 is YYDKDF (reference sequence). The CDR3 is CATSRGTQGRYTEAFF. The CDR3 coding sequence is TGTGCCACCAGCAGAGGTACGCAGGGCCGGTACACTGAAGCTTTCTTT.

This rearrangement joins TRBV27 to TRBJ1-2, with a weak D call TRBD1 (5 bases). Trimming left V 3 bases short and J 5 bases short, with 13 bases between. This CDR3 is 14 amino acids long. Germline values: CDR1 MNHEY, CDR2 SMNVEV (reference sequence). This chain's CDR3 is CASSFTQERYGYTF. The DNA of the CDR3 is TGTGCCAGCAGTTTCACACAGGAACGTTATGGCTACACCTTC.